A single T cell receptor (beta chain) is shown here with its context. Its antigen is undetermined. These data belong to a study of CD8 T cells in ankylosing spondylitis. General study results and limits: Clones linked to disease were reported to show significant enrichment in matched ankylosing spondylitis synovial fluid. Relatively scarce in peripheral blood, disease-linked clones were CD8+. Typical of ankylosing spondylitis blood, it appeared, was a TCR beta motif of roughly eight highly homologous variants.

From the 5' RACE reads, TCRdb called clonotypes with MiXCR, one entry per CDR3 protein. The sample includes 130,000 or so distinct CDR3 sequences, 15% to 20% of them seen just once. CDR1 is SGHVS, CDR2 FQNEAQ, per germline. The CDR3 covers 14 residues. V gave up 10 bases and J gave up 0 bases, with 12 bases separating them. The clonotype comes from a male donor with ankylosing spondylitis. The sequencing input was blood, either unsorted or a sorted T cell fraction (not recorded which). This chain uses TRBV7-8 with TRBJ2-2, with D maybe TRBD1 (5 bases). CDR3 nucleotide sequence: TGTGCCACCCCGGACACTACGAACACCGGGGAGCTGTTTTTT. It is translated as CATPDTTNTGELFF.